The entry below gives a single T cell receptor beta chain sequence along with its context. Each CDR3 protein gets one entry after TCRdb re-called the 5' RACE reads with MiXCR. Of around 120,000 distinct CDR3 sequences listed, more than 9% are singletons. This CDR3 contains 12 residues. V dropped 6 bases and J dropped 4 bases, with 9 bases sitting between them. Germline loops: CDR1 SNHLY, CDR2 FYNNEI. Indicated time point: blood at routine non-recurrence follow-up after resection. Whole RNA was taken from tumor, nontumor lung or frozen PBMC; it was then sequenced unsorted. These data belong to a study of spatial heterogeneity in lung cancer.

This sequence was found in a male donor with early-stage non-small cell lung cancer. The V gene is TRBV2, the J gene TRBJ2-5; possibly TRBD1 for D (6 bases). Sequences were derived from PBMCs, sampled at follow-up. The DNA of the CDR3 is TGTGCCAGCAGACAGGGTCCAGAGACCCAGTACTTC. Encoded protein: CASRQGPETQYF.